This entry lists 22 T cell receptor beta chains sequenced from one sample in a study of T cell repertoires in cytomegalovirus infection. TCRdb reanalysed the reads using MiXCR and keeps one entry per CDR3 protein. Among 450,000 to 600,000 distinct CDR3 sequences listed, around 11% were seen once. Sample: PBMCs. The receptors come from a human donor in good health (CMV status not recorded). Some clones in this sample may be carry-over from other donors' samples.

The V gene is TRBV4-2, the J gene TRBJ1-6; possible D gene TRBD1, 5 bases. CDR3 length equals 16 residues. Germline CDR1 reads LGHNA; CDR2 reads YNFKEQ. The V and J ends lost 6 bases and 0 bases respectively, with 12 bases between them. The CDR3 coding sequence is TGTGCCAGCAGGGGACGGGGAAGCTCCTATAATTCACCCCTCCACTTT. It encodes CASRGRGSSYNSPLHF.

Ten or more counts support this clonotype. The chain uses TRBV4-1 and TRBJ1-2; weak D call: TRBD1 (6 bases). The CDR3 runs to 17 residues. Trimming shortened V by 3 bases and J by 7 bases, and 24 bases separated the two germline ends. From germline, CDR1 is MGHRA and CDR2 YSYEKL. CDR3 nucleotides: TGCGCCAGCAGCCAGTCCGAAACCAGGACAGACCGGTTTGGCTACACCTTC. Translating it yields CASSQSETRTDRFGYTF.

This clonotype occurred many times. The chain has TRBV5-1 and TRBJ2-3; D uncertain. CDR3 size: 14 residues. From germline, CDR1 is SGHRS and CDR2 YFSETQ. V lost 5 bases to trimming and J lost 0 bases, with 10 bases between them. This chain's CDR3 is CASSYTTSTDTQYF. In DNA, the CDR3 is TGCGCCAGCAGTTATACTACTAGCACAGATACGCAGTATTTT. Combining the CDR3 with reference TRBV5-1 and TRBJ2-3 gives the whole variable domain KAGVTQTPRYLIKTRGQQVTLSCSPISGHRSVSWYQQTPGQGLQFLFEYFSETQRNKGNFPGRFSGRQFSNSRSEMNVSTLELGDSALYLCASSYTTSTDTQYFGPGTRLTVL.

V and J are TRBV20-1 and TRBJ1-4, with TRBD1 as a possible D gene (5 bases). Per germline, CDR1 DFQATT and CDR2 SNEGSKA (reference sequence). CDR3 size: 16 residues. Trimming pared 0 bases from V and 7 bases from J, leaving 18 bases between. The CDR3, as DNA: TGCAGTGCTAGAGACATTGCGGGGCTAAGTAGTGAAAAACTGTTTTTT. Translation: CSARDIAGLSSEKLFF.

In this sample, this clonotype turned up many times. The chain carries TRBV7-2 and TRBJ1-2; the D gene is possibly TRBD1 (5 bases). The CDR3 runs to 13 residues. Trimming pared 7 bases from V and 5 bases from J, leaving 14 bases between. Germline loops: CDR1 SGHTA, CDR2 FQGNSA. The DNA of the CDR3 is TGTGCCAGCACATATCAGGGTGGATATGGCTACACCTTC. The encoded protein is CASTYQGGYGYTF.

This clonotype was counted many times. The V gene is TRBV7-6, the J gene TRBJ2-7, with 7 positions matching TRBD2. Looked up from germline, CDR1 is SGHVS and CDR2 is FNYEAQ. The CDR3 is made up of 16 amino acids. The J segment lost 4 bases and the V segment lost 4 bases, leaving 13 bases of the junction unmatched. This chain's CDR3 is CASSSAESGVRYEQYF. CDR3 sequence (DNA): TGTGCCAGCAGCTCAGCCGAGAGCGGGGTAAGGTACGAGCAGTACTTC.

This clonotype was seen a handful of times. The chain recombines TRBV19 with TRBJ2-7; a possible D gene is TRBD1 (6 bases). Germline V gene data show CDR1 as LNHDA and CDR2 as SQIVND (reference sequence). The ends were cut back, 1 base at V and 2 bases at J, with 9 bases in the middle. This CDR3 is 14 amino acids long. Here the CDR3 reads CASSIGQAAYEQYF. Written as DNA, the CDR3 is TGTGCCAGTAGTATAGGACAGGCGGCCTACGAGCAGTACTTC.

The chain recombines TRBV29-1 with TRBJ1-2, with TRBD1 matching 8 bases. The CDR3 sequence is 16 residues long. V lost 4 bases and J lost 0; bases outside the gene matches: 10. The germline CDR1 and CDR2 sequences are SQVTM and ANQGSEA. This CDR3 reads CSVGDLGQGANYGYTF. In nucleotides, the CDR3 is TGCAGCGTTGGAGACCTTGGACAGGGAGCTAACTATGGCTACACCTTC.

In its sample, this clonotype was seen a few times. V usage is TRBV30 and J usage is TRBJ2-7; D might be TRBD1 or TRBD2, each matching 5 bases. Trimming shortened V by 0 bases and J by 4 bases, and 10 bases separated the two germline ends. This CDR3 comprises 13 residues. Germline V gene lookup returns CDR1 GTSNPN and CDR2 SVGIG (reference sequence). This CDR3 is CAWSVTREYEQYF. CDR3 nucleotide sequence: TGTGCCTGGAGTGTAACCAGGGAGTACGAGCAGTACTTC.

In this sample, this clonotype turned up many times. The chain employs TRBV7-3 and TRBJ1-1; perhaps TRBD1 as D (6 bases). Germline V CDR1 and CDR2: SGHTA, FQGTGA. The V gene lost 5 bases and the J gene lost 4 bases, with 11 bases spanning the gap. The CDR3 contains 13 residues. In nucleotides, the CDR3 is TGTGCCAGCAGCGGCCAACAGGGCACTGAAGCTTTCTTT. It yields the protein CASSGQQGTEAFF. The entire variable domain, with the rest obtained from reference TRBV7-3 and TRBJ1-1, is as follows: GAGVSQTPSNKVTEKGKYVELRCDPISGHTALYWYRQSLGQGPEFLIYFQGTGAADDSGLPNDRFFAVRPEGSVSTLKIQRTERGDSAVYLCASSGQQGTEAFFGQGTRLTVV.

Ten or more counts support this clonotype. This chain connects TRBV6-1 to TRBJ2-3, with D unclear. This CDR3 comprises 12 residues. Germline V CDR1 and CDR2: MNHNS, SASEGT. The V end was cut by 6 bases, the J end by 3 bases, with 7 bases between. The CDR3 protein is CASRSITDTQYF. DNA of the CDR3: TGTGCCAGCAGGTCAATTACAGATACGCAGTATTTT.

The chain joins TRBV15 to TRBJ2-4; weak D call: TRBD1 (5 bases). This CDR3 has 14 residues. Trimming shortened V by 0 bases and J by 4 bases, and 7 bases separated the two germline ends. Germline V gives CDR1 LNHNV, CDR2 YYDKDF (reference sequence). For the CDR3, the DNA is TGTGCCACCAGCAGAGATGGGGCGAAAAACATTCAGTACTTC. Protein sequence: CATSRDGAKNIQYF.

This clonotype came up once. This rearrangement joins TRBV4-2 to TRBJ2-3, with D possibly matching TRBD1 (6 bases). Trimming removed 1 base at V and 4 bases at J, with 12 bases between. This CDR3 region has 15 residues. Germline V gene lookup returns CDR1 LGHNA and CDR2 YNFKEQ. Here the CDR3 reads CASSQGRGRADTQYF. CDR3 coding DNA: TGTGCCAGCAGCCAAGGAAGGGGGAGAGCAGATACGCAGTATTTT.

This clonotype has a count of ten or more. V usage is TRBV7-8 and J usage is TRBJ2-4; D could derive from TRBD1 or TRBD2 (5 bases each). Germline V CDR1 and CDR2: SGHVS, FQNEAQ. Trimming stripped 0 bases from V and 10 bases from J, with 13 bases between. The CDR3 runs to 14 residues. CDR3 region: CASSLALNEGIQYF. Here the CDR3 DNA reads TGTGCCAGCAGCTTAGCGCTTAACGAGGGGATTCAGTACTTC.

J is TRBJ2-2 and V is TRBV5-1, with a weak D call TRBD1 (6 bases). The germline V gene encodes CDR1 SGHRS and CDR2 YFSETQ. V lost 1 base and J 5 bases, leaving 15 bases between the germline ends. The CDR3 is made up of 16 amino acids. The CDR3 bases are TGCGCCAGCAGCTTGCCGCAGGGGAAGATTACCGGGGAGCTGTTTTTT. Translating gives CASSLPQGKITGELFF.

This clonotype was recorded many times. The chain recombines TRBV7-9 with TRBJ2-1; D gene uncertain. The CDR3 covers 14 residues. The germline V gene encodes CDR1 SEHNR and CDR2 FQNEAQ (reference sequence). Trimming took off 5 bases at V and 0 bases at J, with 8 bases between the two ends. CDR3 coding DNA: TGTGCCAGCAGCCAGTTTGACTCCTACAATGAGCAGTTCTTC. The encoded protein is CASSQFDSYNEQFF.

The sample holds many counts of this clonotype. V is TRBV7-6 and J is TRBJ2-5, with D maybe TRBD2 (6 bases). The CDR3 runs to 16 residues. Germline CDR1 and CDR2: SGHVS and FNYEAQ. The V end was cut by 5 bases, the J end by 2 bases, with 18 bases between. In DNA, the CDR3 is TGTGCCAGCAGCGAACGTCCTATAGCGGCACAAGAGACCCAGTACTTC. This gives the protein CASSERPIAAQETQYF.

Ten or more counts support this clonotype. This chain links TRBV6-4 with TRBJ2-2; no firm D call. CDR1 and CDR2 from the germline V gene are MRHNA and SNTAGT. The CDR3 sequence is 15 residues long. The V end was cut by 6 bases, the J end by 1 base, with 12 bases between. The CDR3 sequence: CASSRSPRNTGELFF. In nucleotides, the CDR3 is TGTGCCAGCAGCCGGTCCCCAAGGAACACCGGGGAGCTGTTTTTT.

In its sample, this clonotype was seen many times. The chain is built from TRBV10-3 and TRBJ2-5; the D gene is possibly TRBD1 (5 bases). This CDR3 contains 16 residues. Trimming shortened V by 5 bases and J by 1 base, and 17 bases separated the two germline ends. In germline, CDR1 is ENHRY, CDR2 SYGVKD. CDR3 sequence reads: CAISLGAGRGQETQYF. For the CDR3, the DNA is TGTGCCATCAGTCTGGGTGCAGGTAGGGGCCAAGAGACCCAGTACTTC.

Many counts were recorded for this clonotype. The rearrangement uses TRBV7-6 and TRBJ2-7; TRBD1 might be the D (5 bases). The CDR3 spans 16 residues. CDR1 is SGHVS, CDR2 FNYEAQ, per germline. With 0 bases removed from V and 6 bases from J, the gap between germline ends came to 18 bases. DNA of the CDR3: TGTGCCAGCAGCTTAGCCCCGCTCGTCGCAGGGTTCGAGCAGTACTTC. Translated: CASSLAPLVAGFEQYF.

Many counts were recorded for this clonotype. The rearrangement uses TRBV2 and TRBJ2-7, with TRBD2 matching 9 bases. Losses at the gene ends were 3 bases for V and 2 bases for J; bases not matched to a gene: 2. This CDR3 comprises 14 residues. Germline CDR1 and CDR2: SNHLY and FYNNEI. Here the CDR3 DNA reads TGTGCCAGCAGTGATGGCGGGGGGGCCTACGAGCAGTACTTC. Its protein product is CASSDGGGAYEQYF.

At least ten counts were recorded for this clonotype. V is TRBV6-1 and J is TRBJ1-4; 7 bases map to TRBD1. Germline values: CDR1 MNHNS, CDR2 SASEGT. With V trimmed by 10 bases and J by 7 bases, 9 bases remained unmatched. The CDR3 runs to 13 residues. The CDR3 region is CATRRQGGEKLFF. DNA for the CDR3: TGTGCCACTCGGAGACAGGGTGGTGAAAAACTGTTTTTT.